This record concerns one TCR beta chain sequence. No cognate antigen has been identified for it. No clone much larger than this one lies a single base away; base qualities are absent. The data belong to a study of blood T cell repertoires in COVID-19 (dated by TCRdb to 2018 to 2020). Study-level background: Collaborator samples came from the United States, Italy and Spain and covered acute and convalescent phases of COVID-19. The material from the prospective study consisted of cDNA or gDNA derived from T cells, B-cell-depleted T cells, or PBMCs. The dataset comprised deeply sampled blood TCRbeta repertoires from subjects exposed to, actively infected with, or recovered from COVID-19. A freely available public database, intended as a resource for researchers studying the immune response to SARS-CoV-2, is where the repertoires were released. The samples were drawn from the first 160 participants of the ongoing ImmuneRACE study and from some 1,300 subjects provided by 6 global collaborators. Nearly every sample came with metadata listing a de-identified subject ID, COVID-19 status, age in years and sex. Where available, HLA class I and class II types were obtained from metadata supplied by the sample provider rather than from assay-based typing. The full study reports these points: How much clinical and demographic metadata was included differed by source and by participant, and the metadata was provided uncurated.

TCRbeta CDR3 regions were amplified from genomic DNA by means of the immunoSEQ Assay, a bias-controlled multiplex PCR. As for the original processing: The number of nucleated cells in each sample was estimated from the amplification of reference gene primers within the assay. To quantify the absolute abundance of each unique TCRbeta CDR3 rearrangement, sequence reads were collapsed and filtered. For each sample, productive Simpson clonality was calculated as the square root of Simpson's diversity index across productive rearrangements. This is the immuneACCESS table as TCRdb keeps it, with only in-frame sequences that have V and J called. A part of the clones is gone; compared with another copy, unresolved V genes explain less than half, and the rest is unexplained. Clonal size and the V and J genes are those of that table, whereas D and trimming came from the DNA. The sample contains 90,000 to 110,000 clones, roughly 84% of them found a single time. The top ten clones comprise 7% to 9% of the sample.

Collaborating institutions collected whole blood in K2EDTA tubes following their own protocols. For TCRbeta analysis, collaborators shipped samples in one of three forms: frozen whole blood, isolated PBMCs, or DNA extracted from either of those sample types. CDR1 and CDR2, per the germline V gene, are MDHEN and SYDVKM. The CDR3, cysteine through phenylalanine, is 17 amino acids long. The CDR3 DNA has 51 bases and is translated from base 1. The V and J ends are trimmed by 5 bases and 6 bases, leaving 25 bases between them. The specimen sequenced was peripheral blood. The clonotype comes from a woman aged 80 or older with active or convalescent COVID-19. The chain couples TRBV28 to TRBJ1-2, with TRBD1 as a weak D call on 6 bases. The CDR3 reads as follows: CASSGGGTIQGGHGYTF. The DNA reads as follows: TGTGCCAGCAGTGGGGGGGGTACCATACAGGGAGGGCATGGCTACACCTTC.